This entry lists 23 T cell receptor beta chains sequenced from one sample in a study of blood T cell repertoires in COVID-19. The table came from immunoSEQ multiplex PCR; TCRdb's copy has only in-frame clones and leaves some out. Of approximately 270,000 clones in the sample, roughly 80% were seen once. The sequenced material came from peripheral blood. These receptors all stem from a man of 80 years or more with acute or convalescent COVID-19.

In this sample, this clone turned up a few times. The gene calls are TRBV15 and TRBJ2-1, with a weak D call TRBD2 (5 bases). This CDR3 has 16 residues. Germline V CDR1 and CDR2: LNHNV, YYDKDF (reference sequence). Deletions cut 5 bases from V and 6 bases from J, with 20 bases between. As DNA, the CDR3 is TGTGCCACCAGCCCAACAGCATCCGGGAATACCAATGAGCAGTTCTTC. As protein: CATSPTASGNTNEQFF.

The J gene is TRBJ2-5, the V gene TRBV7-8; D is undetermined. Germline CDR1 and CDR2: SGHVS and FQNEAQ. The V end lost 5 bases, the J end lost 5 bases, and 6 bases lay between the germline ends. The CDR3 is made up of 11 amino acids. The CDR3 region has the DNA TGTGCCAGCAGCCGTGAGGAGACCCAGTACTTC. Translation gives CASSREETQYF.

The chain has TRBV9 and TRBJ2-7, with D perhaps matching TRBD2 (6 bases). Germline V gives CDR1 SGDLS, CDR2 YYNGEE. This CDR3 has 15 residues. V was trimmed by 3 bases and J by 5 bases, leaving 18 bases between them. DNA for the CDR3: TGTGCCAGCAGCGCCCTAGCGTATCCCTCGGACGAGCAGTACTTC. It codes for CASSALAYPSDEQYF.

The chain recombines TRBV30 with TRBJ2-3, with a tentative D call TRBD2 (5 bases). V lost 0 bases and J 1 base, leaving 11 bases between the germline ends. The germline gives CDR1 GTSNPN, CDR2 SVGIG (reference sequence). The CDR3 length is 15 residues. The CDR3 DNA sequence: TGTGCCTGGAGTGTAGGGAGTGGGGGCACAGATACGCAGTATTTT. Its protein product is CAWSVGSGGTDTQYF.

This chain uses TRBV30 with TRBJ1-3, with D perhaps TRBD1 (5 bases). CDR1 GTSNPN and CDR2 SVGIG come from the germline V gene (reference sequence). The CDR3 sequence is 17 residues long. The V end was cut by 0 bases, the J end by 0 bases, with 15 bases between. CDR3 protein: CAWSVGGDSFSGNTIYF. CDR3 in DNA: TGTGCCTGGAGTGTCGGGGGTGACAGTTTCTCTGGAAACACCATATATTTT.

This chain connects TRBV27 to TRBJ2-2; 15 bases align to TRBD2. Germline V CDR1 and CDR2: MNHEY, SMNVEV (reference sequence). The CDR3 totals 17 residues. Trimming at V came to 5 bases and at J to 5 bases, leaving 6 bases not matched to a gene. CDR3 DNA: TGTGCCAGCAGTCATTCCGGACTAGCGGGGGGGACCGGGGAGCTGTTTTTT. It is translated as CASSHSGLAGGTGELFF.

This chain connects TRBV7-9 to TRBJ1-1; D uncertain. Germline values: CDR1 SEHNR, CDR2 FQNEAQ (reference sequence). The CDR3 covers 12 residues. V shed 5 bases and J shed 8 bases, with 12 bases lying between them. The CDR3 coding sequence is TGTGCCAGCAGCGACTGGGTTGGGGAAGCTTTCTTT. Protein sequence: CASSDWVGEAFF.

The CDR3 sequence is CASSPRQAPAYEQYF. CDR3 bases: TGTGCCAGCTCACCTAGACAGGCCCCCGCCTACGAGCAGTACTTC. The chain uses TRBV18 and TRBJ2-7; perhaps TRBD1 as D (6 bases). CDR1 is KGHSH, CDR2 LQKENI, per germline. V was clipped by 3 bases and J by 2 bases, with 14 bases between them. The CDR3 sequence is 15 residues long.

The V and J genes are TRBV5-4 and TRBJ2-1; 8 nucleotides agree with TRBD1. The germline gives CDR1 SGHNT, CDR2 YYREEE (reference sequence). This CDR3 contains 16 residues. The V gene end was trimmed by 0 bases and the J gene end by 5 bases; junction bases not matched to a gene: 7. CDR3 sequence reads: CASSLEAGGLDNEQFF. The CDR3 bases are TGTGCCAGCAGCTTGGAGGCAGGGGGCTTGGACAATGAGCAGTTCTTC.

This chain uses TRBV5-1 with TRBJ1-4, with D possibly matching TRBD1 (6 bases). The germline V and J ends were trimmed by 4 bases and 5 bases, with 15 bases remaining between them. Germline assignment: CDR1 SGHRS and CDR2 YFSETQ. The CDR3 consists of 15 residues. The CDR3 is CASSPGTGWNEKLFF. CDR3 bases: TGCGCCAGCAGCCCTGGCACAGGGTGGAATGAAAAACTGTTTTTT.

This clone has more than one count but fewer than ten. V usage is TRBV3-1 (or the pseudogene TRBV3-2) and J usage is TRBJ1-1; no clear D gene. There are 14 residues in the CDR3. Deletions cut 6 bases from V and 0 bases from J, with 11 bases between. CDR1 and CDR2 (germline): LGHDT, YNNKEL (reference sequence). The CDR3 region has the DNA TGTGCCAGCAGTCTACCCTATATGAACACTGAAGCTTTCTTT. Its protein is CASSLPYMNTEAFF.

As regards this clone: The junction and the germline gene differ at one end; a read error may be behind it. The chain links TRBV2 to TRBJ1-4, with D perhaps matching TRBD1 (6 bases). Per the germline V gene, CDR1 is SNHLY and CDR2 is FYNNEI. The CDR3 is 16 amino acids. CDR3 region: CAGSPDRFATNEKLFF. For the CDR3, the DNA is TGTGCCGGCAGTCCTGACAGGTTCGCAACTAATGAAAAACTGTTTTTT.

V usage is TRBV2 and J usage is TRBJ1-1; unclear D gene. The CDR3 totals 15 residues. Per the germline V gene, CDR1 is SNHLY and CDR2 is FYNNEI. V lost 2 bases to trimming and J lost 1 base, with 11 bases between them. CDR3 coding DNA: TGTGCCAGCAGTGAAAGGCAGGCCAAGAACACTGAAGCTTTCTTT. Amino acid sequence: CASSERQAKNTEAFF. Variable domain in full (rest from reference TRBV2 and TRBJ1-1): EPEVTQTPSHQVTQMGQEVILRCVPISNHLYFYWYRQILGQKVEFLVSFYNNEISEKSEIFDDQFSVERPDGSNFTLKIRSTKLEDSAMYFCASSERQAKNTEAFFGQGTRLTVV.

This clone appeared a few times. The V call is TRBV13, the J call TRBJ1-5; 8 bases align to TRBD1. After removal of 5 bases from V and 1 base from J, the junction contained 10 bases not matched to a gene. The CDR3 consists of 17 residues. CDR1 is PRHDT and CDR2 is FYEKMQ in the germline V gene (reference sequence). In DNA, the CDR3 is TGTGCCAGCAGCCGAATGGCAGGGGGCGCGAGCAATCAGCCCCAGCATTTT. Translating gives CASSRMAGGASNQPQHF.

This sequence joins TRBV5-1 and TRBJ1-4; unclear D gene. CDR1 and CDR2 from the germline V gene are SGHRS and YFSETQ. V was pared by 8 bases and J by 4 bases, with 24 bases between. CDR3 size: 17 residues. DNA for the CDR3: TGCGCCAGTCAAGCGGCCGGGAACTCTCGTTTTAATGAAAAACTGTTTTTT. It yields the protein CASQAAGNSRFNEKLFF.

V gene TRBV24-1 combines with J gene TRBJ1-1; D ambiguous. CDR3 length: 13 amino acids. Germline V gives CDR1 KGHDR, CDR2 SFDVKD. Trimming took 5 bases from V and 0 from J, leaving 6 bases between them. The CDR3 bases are TGTGCCACCAGTGGGCCTCTGAACACTGAAGCTTTCTTT. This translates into CATSGPLNTEAFF.

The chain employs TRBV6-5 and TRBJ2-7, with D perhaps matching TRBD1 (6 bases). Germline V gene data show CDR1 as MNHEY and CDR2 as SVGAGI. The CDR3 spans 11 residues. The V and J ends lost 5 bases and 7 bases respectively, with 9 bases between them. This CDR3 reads CASSRQGEQYF. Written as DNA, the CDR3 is TGTGCCAGCAGTCGCCAGGGGGAGCAGTACTTC.

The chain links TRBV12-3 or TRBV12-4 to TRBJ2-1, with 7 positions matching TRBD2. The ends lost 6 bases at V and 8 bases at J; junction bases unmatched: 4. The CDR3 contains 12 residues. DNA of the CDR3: TGTGCCAGCAGCCGTCGGGAGGATGAGCAGTTCTTC. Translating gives CASSRREDEQFF.

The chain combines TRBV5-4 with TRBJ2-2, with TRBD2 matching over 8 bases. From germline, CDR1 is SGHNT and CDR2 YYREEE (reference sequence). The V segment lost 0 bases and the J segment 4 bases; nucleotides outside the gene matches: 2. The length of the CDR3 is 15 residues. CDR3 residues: CASSLDSGGTGELFF. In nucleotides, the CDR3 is TGTGCCAGCAGCTTGGACAGCGGGGGCACCGGGGAGCTGTTTTTT.

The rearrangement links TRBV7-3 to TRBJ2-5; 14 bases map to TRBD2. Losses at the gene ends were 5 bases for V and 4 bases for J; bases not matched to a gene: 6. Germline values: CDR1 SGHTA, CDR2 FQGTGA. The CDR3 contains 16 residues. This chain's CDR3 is CASSGGLAGVSETQYF. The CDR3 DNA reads TGTGCCAGCAGCGGGGGACTAGCGGGAGTCTCAGAGACCCAGTACTTC. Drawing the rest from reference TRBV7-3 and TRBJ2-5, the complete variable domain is GAGVSQTPSNKVTEKGKYVELRCDPISGHTALYWYRQSLGQGPEFLIYFQGTGAADDSGLPNDRFFAVRPEGSVSTLKIQRTERGDSAVYLCASSGGLAGVSETQYFGPGTRLLVL.

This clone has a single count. CDR3 in DNA: TGTGCCAGCACCCGGACAGGGTATAACTATGGCTACACCTTC. Translation gives CASTRTGYNYGYTF. The genes are TRBV6-5 and TRBJ1-2; TRBD1 matches at 8 bases. Germline V gene lookup returns CDR1 MNHEY and CDR2 SVGAGI. This CDR3 comprises 14 residues. V shed 7 bases, J shed 1 base, and the junction held 5 bases outside the gene matches.

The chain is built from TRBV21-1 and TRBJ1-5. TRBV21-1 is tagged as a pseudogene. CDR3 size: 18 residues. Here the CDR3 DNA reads TGTGCCAGCAGCAAATCCGAACGGGGGGGTTTACGGAATCAGCCCCAGCATTTT. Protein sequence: CASSKSERGGLRNQPQHF.

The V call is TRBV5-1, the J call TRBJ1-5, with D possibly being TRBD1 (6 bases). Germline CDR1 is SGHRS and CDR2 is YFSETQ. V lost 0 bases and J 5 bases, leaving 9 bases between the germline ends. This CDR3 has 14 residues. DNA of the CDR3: TGCGCCAGCAGCTTGGACAGGGCTTATCAGCCCCAGCATTTT. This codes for CASSLDRAYQPQHF.